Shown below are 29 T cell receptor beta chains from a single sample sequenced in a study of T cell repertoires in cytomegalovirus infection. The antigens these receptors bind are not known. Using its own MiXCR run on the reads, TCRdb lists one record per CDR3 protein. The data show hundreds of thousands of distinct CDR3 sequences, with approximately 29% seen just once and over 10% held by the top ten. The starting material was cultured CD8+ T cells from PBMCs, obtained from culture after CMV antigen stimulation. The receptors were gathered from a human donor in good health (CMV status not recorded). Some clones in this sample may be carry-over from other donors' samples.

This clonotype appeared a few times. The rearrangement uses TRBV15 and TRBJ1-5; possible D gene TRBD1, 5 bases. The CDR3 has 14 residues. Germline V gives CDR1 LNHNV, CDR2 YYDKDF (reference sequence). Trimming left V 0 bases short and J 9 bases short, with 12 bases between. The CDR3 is CATSRDQGLWPQHF. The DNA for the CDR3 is TGTGCCACCAGCAGAGATCAGGGTCTTTGGCCCCAGCATTTT.

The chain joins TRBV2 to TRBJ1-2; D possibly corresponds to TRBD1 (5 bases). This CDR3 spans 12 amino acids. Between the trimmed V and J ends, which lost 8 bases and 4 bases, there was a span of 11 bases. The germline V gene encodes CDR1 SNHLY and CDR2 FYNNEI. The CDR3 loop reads CASGDSFYGYTF. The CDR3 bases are TGTGCCAGCGGCGACAGCTTCTATGGCTACACCTTC.

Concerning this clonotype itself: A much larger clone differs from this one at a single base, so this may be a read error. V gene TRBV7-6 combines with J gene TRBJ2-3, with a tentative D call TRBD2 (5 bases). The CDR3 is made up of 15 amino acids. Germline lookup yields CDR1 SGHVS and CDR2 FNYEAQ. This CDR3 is CASSLLEPSRDTQYF. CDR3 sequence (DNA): TGTGCCAGCAGCTTACTTGAACCTAGCAGAGATACGCAGTATTTT.

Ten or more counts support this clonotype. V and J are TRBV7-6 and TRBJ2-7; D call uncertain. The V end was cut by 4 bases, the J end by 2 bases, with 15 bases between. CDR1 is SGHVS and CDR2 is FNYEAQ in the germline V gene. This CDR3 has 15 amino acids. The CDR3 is CASSSVPQLTYEQYF. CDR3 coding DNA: TGTGCCAGCAGCTCCGTCCCACAGCTAACCTACGAGCAGTACTTC.

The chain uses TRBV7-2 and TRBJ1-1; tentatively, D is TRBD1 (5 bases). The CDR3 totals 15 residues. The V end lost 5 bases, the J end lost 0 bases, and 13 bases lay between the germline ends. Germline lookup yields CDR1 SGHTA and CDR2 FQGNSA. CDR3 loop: CASSPGSRMNTEAFF. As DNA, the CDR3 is TGTGCCAGCAGCCCAGGGTCTCGTATGAACACTGAAGCTTTCTTT.

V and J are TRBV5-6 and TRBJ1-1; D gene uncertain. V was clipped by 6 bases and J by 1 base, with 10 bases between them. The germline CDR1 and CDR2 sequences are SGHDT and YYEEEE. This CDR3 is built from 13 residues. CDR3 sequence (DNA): TGTGCCAGCAATGGGAGGAGGAACACTGAAGCTTTCTTT. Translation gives CASNGRRNTEAFF.

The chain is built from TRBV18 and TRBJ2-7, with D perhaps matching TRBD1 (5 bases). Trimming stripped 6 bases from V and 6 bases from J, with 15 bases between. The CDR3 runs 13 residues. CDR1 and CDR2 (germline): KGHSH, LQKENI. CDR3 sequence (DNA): TGTGCCAGCTCTGCCGCAAGTAGGGGCGAGCAGTACGTC. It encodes CASSAASRGEQYV.

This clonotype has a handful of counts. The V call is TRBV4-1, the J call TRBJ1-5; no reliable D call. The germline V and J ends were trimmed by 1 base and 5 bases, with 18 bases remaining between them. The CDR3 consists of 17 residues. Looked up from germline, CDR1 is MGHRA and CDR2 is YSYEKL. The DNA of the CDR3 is TGCGCCAGCAGCCAAGCCCTGAGGGTGGCAAGCGATCAGCCCCAGCATTTT. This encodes CASSQALRVASDQPQHF.

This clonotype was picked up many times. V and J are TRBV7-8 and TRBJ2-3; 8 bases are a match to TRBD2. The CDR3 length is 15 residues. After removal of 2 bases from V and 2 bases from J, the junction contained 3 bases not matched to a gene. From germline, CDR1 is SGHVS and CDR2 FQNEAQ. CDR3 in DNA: TGTGCCAGCAGCTTAAAAGCGGGGGTCACAGATACGCAGTATTTT. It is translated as CASSLKAGVTDTQYF.

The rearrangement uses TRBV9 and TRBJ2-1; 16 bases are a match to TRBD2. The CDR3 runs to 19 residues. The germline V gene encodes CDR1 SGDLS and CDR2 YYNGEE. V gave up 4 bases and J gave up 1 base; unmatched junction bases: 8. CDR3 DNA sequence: TGTGCCAGCAGCTCGGGACTAGCGGGGGGGAAAAGGTCCTACAATGAGCAGTTCTTC. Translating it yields CASSSGLAGGKRSYNEQFF.

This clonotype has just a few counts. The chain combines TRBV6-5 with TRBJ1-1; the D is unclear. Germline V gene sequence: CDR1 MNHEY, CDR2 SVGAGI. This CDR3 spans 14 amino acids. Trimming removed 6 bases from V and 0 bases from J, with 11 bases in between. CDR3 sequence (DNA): TGTGCCAGCAGCCCGCTACCCCTGAACACTGAAGCTTTCTTT. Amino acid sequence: CASSPLPLNTEAFF.

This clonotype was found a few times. CDR3 DNA: TGTGCCAGCAGCTTATTGCGGGGGGGAAGCACCGGGGAGCTGTTTTTT. Translated, it gives CASSLLRGGSTGELFF. The chain has TRBV11-3 and TRBJ2-2; TRBD2 agrees at 9 bases. J was trimmed by 4 bases and V by 2 bases; bases with no gene match: 5. Germline assignment: CDR1 SGHNT and CDR2 YENEEA. The CDR3 is made up of 16 amino acids. Full variable domain (missing parts from reference TRBV11-3 and TRBJ2-2): EAGVVQSPRYKIIEKKQPVAFWCNPISGHNTLYWYLQNLGQGPELLIRYENEEAVDDSQLPKDRFSAERLKGVDSTLKIQPAELGDSAVYLCASSLLRGGSTGELFFGEGSRLTVL.

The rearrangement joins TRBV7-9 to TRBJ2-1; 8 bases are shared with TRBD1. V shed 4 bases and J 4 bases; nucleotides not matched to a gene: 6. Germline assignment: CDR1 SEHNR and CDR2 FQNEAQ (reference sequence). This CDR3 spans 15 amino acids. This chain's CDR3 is CASSYGQGKYNEQFF. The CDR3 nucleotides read TGTGCCAGCAGCTACGGACAGGGAAAATACAATGAGCAGTTCTTC.

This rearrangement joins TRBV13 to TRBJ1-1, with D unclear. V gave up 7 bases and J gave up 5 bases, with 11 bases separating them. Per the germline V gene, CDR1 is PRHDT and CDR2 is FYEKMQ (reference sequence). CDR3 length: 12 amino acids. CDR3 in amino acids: CASKDTGTEAFF. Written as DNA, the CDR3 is TGTGCCAGCAAAGACACCGGTACTGAAGCTTTCTTT.

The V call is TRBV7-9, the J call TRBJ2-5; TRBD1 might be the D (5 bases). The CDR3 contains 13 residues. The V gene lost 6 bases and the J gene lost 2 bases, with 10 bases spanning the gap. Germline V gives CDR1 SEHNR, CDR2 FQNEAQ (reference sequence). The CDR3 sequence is CASRTSGQETQYF. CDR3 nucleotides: TGTGCCAGCAGGACATCAGGGCAAGAGACCCAGTACTTC.

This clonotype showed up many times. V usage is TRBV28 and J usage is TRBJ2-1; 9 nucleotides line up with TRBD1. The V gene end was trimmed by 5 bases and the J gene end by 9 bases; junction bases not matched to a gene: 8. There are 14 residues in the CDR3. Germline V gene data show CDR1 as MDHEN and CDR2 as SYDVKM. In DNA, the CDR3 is TGTGCCAGCAGTGGGGACAGGGTATTAAGTGAGCAGTTCTTC. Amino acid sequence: CASSGDRVLSEQFF.

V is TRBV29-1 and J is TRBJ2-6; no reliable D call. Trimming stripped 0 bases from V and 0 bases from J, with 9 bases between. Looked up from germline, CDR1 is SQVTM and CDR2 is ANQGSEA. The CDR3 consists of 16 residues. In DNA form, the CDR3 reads TGCAGCGTTGAAGATCCCTGGAGCTCTGGGGCCAACGTCCTGACTTTC. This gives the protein CSVEDPWSSGANVLTF.

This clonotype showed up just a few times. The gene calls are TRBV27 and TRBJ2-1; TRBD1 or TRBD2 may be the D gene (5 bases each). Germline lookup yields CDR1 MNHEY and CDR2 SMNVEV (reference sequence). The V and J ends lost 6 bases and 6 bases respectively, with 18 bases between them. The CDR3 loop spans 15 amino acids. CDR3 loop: CASSKPGPSVNEQFF. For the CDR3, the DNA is TGTGCCAGCAGCAAACCGGGACCGTCGGTCAATGAGCAGTTCTTC.

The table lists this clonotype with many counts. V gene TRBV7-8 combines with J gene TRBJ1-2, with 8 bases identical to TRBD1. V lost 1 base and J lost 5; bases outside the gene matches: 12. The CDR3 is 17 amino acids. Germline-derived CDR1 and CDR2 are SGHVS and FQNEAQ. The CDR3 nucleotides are TGTGCCAGCAGCTTAGACGCGGCAGGGGGCGGATATTATGGCTACACCTTC. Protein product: CASSLDAAGGGYYGYTF.

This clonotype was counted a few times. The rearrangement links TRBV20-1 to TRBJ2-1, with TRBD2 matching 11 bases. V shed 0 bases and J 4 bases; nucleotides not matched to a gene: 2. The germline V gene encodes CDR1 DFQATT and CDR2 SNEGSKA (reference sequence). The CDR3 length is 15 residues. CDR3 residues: CSARDLAGGYNEQFF. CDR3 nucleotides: TGCAGTGCTAGAGATCTAGCGGGGGGTTACAATGAGCAGTTCTTC.

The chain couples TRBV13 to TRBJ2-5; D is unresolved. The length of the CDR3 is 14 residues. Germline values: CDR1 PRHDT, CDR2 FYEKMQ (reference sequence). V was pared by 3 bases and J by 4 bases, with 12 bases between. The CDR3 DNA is TGTGCCAGCAGCTTCGGAGCAGGTTTAGAGACCCAGTACTTC. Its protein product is CASSFGAGLETQYF.

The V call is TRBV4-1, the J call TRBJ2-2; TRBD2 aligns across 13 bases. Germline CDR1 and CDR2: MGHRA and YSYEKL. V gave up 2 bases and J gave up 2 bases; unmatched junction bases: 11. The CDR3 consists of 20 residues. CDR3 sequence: CASSQYHYPGLAGNTGELFF. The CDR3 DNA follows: TGCGCCAGCAGCCAATATCATTATCCGGGACTAGCGGGAAACACCGGGGAGCTGTTTTTT.

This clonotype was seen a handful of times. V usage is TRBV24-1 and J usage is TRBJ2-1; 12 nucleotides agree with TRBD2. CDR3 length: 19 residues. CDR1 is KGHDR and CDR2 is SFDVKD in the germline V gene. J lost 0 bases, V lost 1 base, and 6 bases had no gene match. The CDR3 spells CATSDFRRTSGTSYNEQFF. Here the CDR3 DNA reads TGTGCCACCAGTGATTTTAGGCGGACTAGCGGGACCTCCTACAATGAGCAGTTCTTC.

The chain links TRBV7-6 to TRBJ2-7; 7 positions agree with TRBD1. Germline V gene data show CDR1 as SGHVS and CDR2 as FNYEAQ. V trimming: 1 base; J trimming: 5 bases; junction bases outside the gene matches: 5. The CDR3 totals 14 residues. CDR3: CASSLGGQFDEQYV. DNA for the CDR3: TGTGCCAGCAGCTTAGGGGGACAGTTTGACGAGCAGTACGTC.

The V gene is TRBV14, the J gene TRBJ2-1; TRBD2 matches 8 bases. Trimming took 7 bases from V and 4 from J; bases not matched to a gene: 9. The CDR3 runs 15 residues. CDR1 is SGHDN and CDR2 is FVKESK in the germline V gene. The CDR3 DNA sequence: TGTGCCAGCAATAGGGCGGGGGGCCCTTACAATGAGCAGTTCTTC. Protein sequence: CASNRAGGPYNEQFF.

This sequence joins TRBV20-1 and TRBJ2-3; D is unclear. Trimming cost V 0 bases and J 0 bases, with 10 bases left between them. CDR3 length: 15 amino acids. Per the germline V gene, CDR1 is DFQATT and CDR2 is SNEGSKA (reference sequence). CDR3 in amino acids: CSARDRATSTDTQYF. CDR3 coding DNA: TGCAGTGCTAGAGATCGGGCAACTAGCACAGATACGCAGTATTTT.

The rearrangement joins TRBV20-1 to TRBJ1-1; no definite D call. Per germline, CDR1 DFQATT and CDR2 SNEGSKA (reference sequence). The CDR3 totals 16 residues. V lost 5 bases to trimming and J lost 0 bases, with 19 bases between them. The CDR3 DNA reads TGCAGTGCTCCTGACACCAAGGAGTATTTGAACACTGAAGCTTTCTTT. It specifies CSAPDTKEYLNTEAFF.

In nucleotides, the CDR3 is TGTGCCACCAGCCCCGGGGACAGCTATGGCTACACCTTC. Amino acids: CATSPGDSYGYTF. The rearrangement links TRBV15 to TRBJ1-2; 7 bases are a match to TRBD1. This CDR3 is built from 13 residues. The V gene end was trimmed by 5 bases and the J gene end by 4 bases; junction bases not matched to a gene: 4. From germline, CDR1 is LNHNV and CDR2 YYDKDF (reference sequence).

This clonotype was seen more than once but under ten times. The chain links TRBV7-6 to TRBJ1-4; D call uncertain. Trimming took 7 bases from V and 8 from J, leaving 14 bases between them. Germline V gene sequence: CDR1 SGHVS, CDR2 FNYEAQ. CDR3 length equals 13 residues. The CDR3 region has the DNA TGTGCCAGCACCGGAGCCGAGCGAGAAAAACTGTTTTTT. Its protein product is CASTGAEREKLFF.